The 27 T cell receptor beta chains presented below share a single source sample, sequenced in a study of shared clonotypes between healthy human individuals. The table came from immunoSEQ multiplex PCR; TCRdb's copy has only in-frame clones and leaves some out. The repertoire holds about 490,000 clones, with about 82% as singletons. Sequencing input: PBMCs. These receptor sequences come from a woman aged 40 to 50 in good health. Some clones in this sample may be carry-over from other donors' samples.

The chain carries TRBV19 and TRBJ2-1; D not resolved. Germline CDR1 and CDR2: LNHDA and SQIVND (reference sequence). The CDR3 length is 16 residues. Trimming removed 3 bases from V and 0 bases from J, with 12 bases in between. The CDR3 is CASSIQGFGSYNEQFF. The CDR3 DNA reads as TGTGCCAGTAGTATTCAAGGGTTCGGCTCCTACAATGAGCAGTTCTTC.

V is TRBV2 and J is TRBJ2-2; 8 bases match TRBD2. The trim removed 4 bases at V and 7 bases at J, leaving 2 bases unmatched. Germline V gene sequence: CDR1 SNHLY, CDR2 FYNNEI. CDR3 size: 13 residues. CDR3 loop: CASSGSGSGELFF. The CDR3 DNA is TGTGCCAGCAGTGGGAGCGGGAGCGGGGAGCTGTTTTTT.

The chain joins TRBV14 to TRBJ2-7; no clear D gene. This CDR3 region has 13 residues. Trimming removed 6 bases from V and 6 bases from J, with 15 bases in between. Germline lookup yields CDR1 SGHDN and CDR2 FVKESK. As DNA, the CDR3 is TGTGCCAGCAGTTCGTCCCTGTGGGGCGAGCAGTACTTC. It codes for CASSSSLWGEQYF. The whole variable domain, filled in from reference TRBV14 and TRBJ2-7, reads EAGVTQFPSHSVIEKGQTVTLRCDPISGHDNLYWYRRVMGKEIKFLLHFVKESKQDESGMPNNRFLAERTGGTYSTLKVQPAELEDSGVYFCASSSSLWGEQYFGPGTRLTVT.

This chain joins TRBV4-2 and TRBJ2-1, with TRBD1 matching 7 bases. The CDR3 spans 17 residues. Germline loops: CDR1 LGHNA, CDR2 YNFKEQ. Trimming at V came to 4 bases and at J to 9 bases, leaving 18 bases not matched to a gene. The CDR3 here is CASSLSPGTAVRSEQFF. The CDR3 region has the DNA TGTGCCAGCAGCCTTAGCCCCGGGACAGCAGTTCGGAGTGAGCAGTTCTTC.

For the CDR3, the DNA is TGTGCCACGGGACGGGGGGGTAGGGTCGAGCAGTACTTC. Its translation: CATGRGGRVEQYF. The chain carries TRBV15 and TRBJ2-7, with TRBD2 matching 8 bases. Unmatched junction bases numbered 10, after V lost 9 bases and J lost 6 bases. The CDR3 sequence is 13 residues long. Germline CDR1 is LNHNV and CDR2 is YYDKDF (reference sequence).

The J gene is TRBJ1-4, the V gene TRBV6-1; no firm D call. Trimming pared 11 bases from V and 6 bases from J, leaving 19 bases between. Germline V gene data show CDR1 as MNHNS and CDR2 as SASEGT. The CDR3 extends over 14 amino acids. The CDR3 bases are TGTGCCCACGGGCACCCCCCAGGAGATGAAAAACTGTTTTTT. Its translation is CAHGHPPGDEKLFF.

Points on this clone: A read error may be the cause here, since a much bigger clone is one base away. It is likely a read error, because the conserved phenylalanine at the end of the CDR3 is missing. The rearrangement links TRBV10-3 to TRBJ1-1, with D possibly matching TRBD1 (5 bases). The CDR3 sequence is 12 residues long. Trimming cost V 6 bases and J 4 bases, with 9 bases left between them. Germline CDR1 is ENHRY and CDR2 is SYGVKD. The CDR3 region has the DNA TGTGCCATCAGACGGGGCAGCACTGAAGCTTTCCTT. This codes for CAIRRGSTEAFL.

The CDR3 DNA follows: TGTGCCAGCTCTCCTCCGGGGGCAGAGCAGCCCCAGCATTTT. Its translation: CASSPPGAEQPQHF. The chain recombines TRBV18 with TRBJ1-5; a possible D gene is TRBD1 (6 bases). This CDR3 is 14 amino acids long. Looked up from germline, CDR1 is KGHSH and CDR2 is LQKENI. The ends were cut back, 6 bases at V and 7 bases at J, with 16 bases in the middle.

V usage is TRBV27 and J usage is TRBJ1-1; D perhaps matches TRBD1 (6 bases). The CDR3 is 11 amino acids. Germline assignment: CDR1 MNHEY and CDR2 SMNVEV (reference sequence). V shed 11 bases and J shed 4 bases, with 11 bases lying between them. The CDR3 coding sequence is TGTGCCGGCACACAGGGCACTGAAGCTTTCTTT. The encoded protein is CAGTQGTEAFF.

V usage is TRBV7-6 and J usage is TRBJ1-2; D uncertain. Trimming pared 5 bases from V and 0 bases from J, leaving 19 bases between. Germline V gene data show CDR1 as SGHVS and CDR2 as FNYEAQ. The CDR3 consists of 17 residues. CDR3 region: CASSATDGALANYGYTF. The CDR3 region has the DNA TGTGCCAGCAGCGCCACCGACGGCGCCCTAGCTAACTATGGCTACACCTTC.

This sequence joins TRBV9 and TRBJ2-3, with TRBD2 as a possible D gene (5 bases). Trimming took 3 bases from V and 4 from J, leaving 18 bases between them. The CDR3 is 16 residues long. The germline gives CDR1 SGDLS, CDR2 YYNGEE. As DNA, the CDR3 is TGTGCCAGCAGCGAGACCGACGGACTGGTCTCAGATACGCAGTATTTT. Amino acids: CASSETDGLVSDTQYF. The entire variable domain, with the rest obtained from reference TRBV9 and TRBJ2-3, is as follows: DSGVTQTPKHLITATGQRVTLRCSPRSGDLSVYWYQQSLDQGLQFLIQYYNGEERAKGNILERFSAQQFPDLHSELNLSSLELGDSALYFCASSETDGLVSDTQYFGPGTRLTVL.

The chain recombines TRBV15 with TRBJ1-3; 8 bases are a match to TRBD1. The length of the CDR3 is 14 residues. The V segment lost 4 bases and the J segment 8 bases; nucleotides outside the gene matches: 7. Germline V gene data show CDR1 as LNHNV and CDR2 as YYDKDF (reference sequence). The CDR3 nucleotides read TGTGCCACCAGCACTGGACAGGGTCAGGACACCATATATTTT. Protein product: CATSTGQGQDTIYF.

This clone appeared a single time. The chain links TRBV20-1 to TRBJ1-2; weak D call: TRBD1 (5 bases). The length of the CDR3 is 11 residues. Germline V CDR1 and CDR2: DFQATT, SNEGSKA (reference sequence). Trimming took off 6 bases at V and 1 base at J, with 6 bases between the two ends. The CDR3 DNA reads TGCAGTGCAGGGGTTAACTATGGCTACACCTTC. Protein sequence: CSAGVNYGYTF.

V and J are TRBV9 and TRBJ2-7, with D possibly TRBD1 on 5 matching bases. Trimming shortened V by 4 bases and J by 1 base, and 12 bases separated the two germline ends. Germline loops: CDR1 SGDLS, CDR2 YYNGEE. The CDR3 is 14 amino acids. In DNA, the CDR3 is TGTGCCAGCAGCCGGCAGGGCCCATCCTACGAGCAGTACTTC. It yields the protein CASSRQGPSYEQYF.

This clone was seen a few times. The chain is built from TRBV28 and TRBJ1-1; D ambiguous. This CDR3 comprises 13 residues. Between the trimmed V and J ends, which lost 4 bases and 2 bases, there was a span of 8 bases. CDR1 and CDR2 from the germline V gene are MDHEN and SYDVKM. CDR3 nucleotides: TGTGCCAGCAGTTCCCGACCCAACACTGAAGCTTTCTTT. Translating gives CASSSRPNTEAFF.

This chain joins TRBV15 and TRBJ1-2, with D possibly being TRBD1 (5 bases). Trimming stripped 9 bases from V and 8 bases from J, with 22 bases between. The CDR3 is made up of 14 amino acids. The germline V gene encodes CDR1 LNHNV and CDR2 YYDKDF (reference sequence). The CDR3 sequence is CATREGSGLGGYTF. The CDR3 nucleotides are TGTGCCACTAGAGAAGGTTCGGGGCTGGGGGGCTACACCTTC.

V is TRBV14 and J is TRBJ1-1, with D possibly being TRBD1 (5 bases). V lost 4 bases and J lost 0, with 12 bases in between. Germline CDR1 is SGHDN and CDR2 is FVKESK. This CDR3 has 15 residues. The CDR3 sequence is CASSRALGVNTEAFF. The CDR3 region has the DNA TGTGCCAGCAGCCGAGCCTTAGGGGTGAACACTGAAGCTTTCTTT.

The CDR3 loop is CASSLLQGAVEQYF. The CDR3 DNA reads as TGTGCCAGCAGTTTATTACAGGGGGCGGTAGAGCAGTACTTC. The chain has TRBV28 and TRBJ2-7; 9 bases are shared with TRBD1. V was pared by 1 base and J by 7 bases, with 5 bases of the junction left unmatched. The CDR3 extends over 14 amino acids. Germline CDR1 MDHEN, CDR2 SYDVKM.

This clone has a handful of counts. Other nucleotide sequences in the sample specify the same CDR3. This rearrangement joins TRBV5-1 to TRBJ2-3, with 8 bases that match TRBD2. Germline V lookup: CDR1 SGHRS, CDR2 YFSETQ. Trimming took 5 bases from V and 3 from J; bases not matched to a gene: 5. The CDR3 is made up of 14 amino acids. As DNA, the CDR3 is TGCGCCAGCAGGGGGTTAGCGGGAACAGATACGCAGTATTTT. It translates to CASRGLAGTDTQYF.

This chain connects TRBV4-1 to TRBJ2-7; 11 bases are a match to TRBD2. The CDR3 contains 17 residues. CDR1 is MGHRA, CDR2 YSYEKL, per germline. V trimming: 4 bases; J trimming: 4 bases; junction bases outside the gene matches: 12. The CDR3 DNA reads TGCGCCAGCAGCCCGCTTATAGGACTAGCGGGCGTGTACGAGCAGTACTTC. This translates into CASSPLIGLAGVYEQYF.

V gene TRBV18 combines with J gene TRBJ2-7; a weak D match, TRBD2 (5 bases). This CDR3 has 14 residues. Trimming cost V 5 bases and J 1 base, with 12 bases left between them. Per germline, CDR1 KGHSH and CDR2 LQKENI. CDR3 sequence reads: CASSAGQESYEQYF. The DNA for the CDR3 is TGTGCCAGCTCAGCGGGCCAGGAGTCCTACGAGCAGTACTTC.

V gene TRBV27 combines with J gene TRBJ2-7, with D possibly TRBD1 on 5 matching bases. The V gene lost 5 bases and the J gene lost 2 bases, with 13 bases spanning the gap. Germline CDR1 and CDR2: MNHEY and SMNVEV (reference sequence). The CDR3 length is 14 residues. The CDR3, as DNA: TGTGCCAGCAGTGACCGGTGGGGCCCCTACGAGCAGTACTTC. Translating gives CASSDRWGPYEQYF.

CDR3 loop: CATSAPGQGDTEAFF. CDR3 nucleotide sequence: TGTGCCACCAGCGCTCCGGGACAGGGAGACACTGAAGCTTTCTTT. This chain uses TRBV15 with TRBJ1-1, with 9 positions matching TRBD1. There are 15 residues in the CDR3. The germline gives CDR1 LNHNV, CDR2 YYDKDF (reference sequence). The trim removed 5 bases at V and 3 bases at J, leaving 7 bases unmatched.

The CDR3 DNA is TGTGCCAGCAAAATTGGGACAGGAACCACCGGGGAGCTGTTTTTT. Translated: CASKIGTGTTGELFF. This chain uses TRBV2 with TRBJ2-2; TRBD1 matches 8 bases. V lost 7 bases, J lost 4 bases, and 8 bases stayed unmatched. Germline V gene sequence: CDR1 SNHLY, CDR2 FYNNEI. The CDR3 is 15 residues long.

The chain links TRBV5-1 to TRBJ2-1, with 8 nucleotides matching TRBD2. Trimming at V came to 9 bases and at J to 9 bases, leaving 14 bases not matched to a gene. The germline V gene encodes CDR1 SGHRS and CDR2 YFSETQ. The CDR3 has 14 residues. The CDR3 bases are TGCGCCACCAGGCGGCGGGAGGCCTTAGTTGAGCAGTTCTTC. Translation gives CATRRREALVEQFF.

Comments on this clone: A single base separates this from a much larger clone, so it may be a read error. CDR3 nucleotides: TGCGCCAGCAGCCCGGGACAGGGGGGACTCTACGAGCAGTACTTC. Amino acid sequence: CASSPGQGGLYEQYF. This chain joins TRBV5-1 and TRBJ2-7; 11 nucleotides align to TRBD1. The CDR3 loop spans 15 amino acids. CDR1 SGHRS and CDR2 YFSETQ come from the germline V gene. Unmatched junction bases numbered 6, after V lost 4 bases and J lost 3 bases.

This clone occurred once. The chain links TRBV27 to TRBJ1-1; no clear D gene. V lost 1 base and J 0 bases, leaving 6 bases between the germline ends. The CDR3 is 14 residues long. CDR1 and CDR2 (germline): MNHEY, SMNVEV (reference sequence). DNA for the CDR3: TGTGCCAGCAGTTTATACAGCATGAACACTGAAGCTTTCTTT. It yields the protein CASSLYSMNTEAFF.